This TCR beta chain was captured by sequencing in a study of blood T cells in healthy people across ages. Study background: About one barcoded beta molecule per two T cells came from capture by template switching. Study observations and caveats: In long-lived donors, naive CD4+ cell counts and diversity exceeded those of aged donors.

A second PCR, run for roughly 7 to 12 cycles, used a sample-barcoded 5' primer plus a J-beta primer mix. Each CDR3 protein is one row after TCRdb ran MiXCR on the 5' RACE reads. The repertoire consists of 1.5 million to 2 million distinct CDR3 sequences, with less than 50% occurring once and the leading ten covering over 2%. The CDR3 is 13 residues long. V dropped 4 bases and J dropped 3 bases, with 9 bases sitting between them. Germline CDR1 reads MNHEY; CDR2 reads SMNVEV (reference sequence). On this clonotype: The antigen is not known.

The sample was blood. V is TRBV27 and J is TRBJ1-2; possible D gene TRBD1, 5 bases. The sequence came from a woman in her 40s in good health. The CDR3 is CASSSSGDYGYTF. The CDR3 DNA reads as TGTGCCAGCAGTTCCTCGGGGGACTATGGCTACACCTTC.